This TCR beta chain emerged from a study of blood T cells in healthy people across ages (dated by TCRdb to between 2014 and 2016). Regarding the study in general: Template switching captured roughly one uniquely barcoded TCR beta cDNA molecule per two T cells in model experiments. The study measured age-related changes in TCR beta repertoire diversity using deep sequencing normalized with unique cDNA molecular identifiers. Four age groups were formed from the donors: young (average roughly 15 years), middle-aged (around 40), aged (roughly 59) and long-lived (82). Donors of different ages were randomly distributed across sequencing lanes to avoid experimental bias. For two donors (one aged 18 to 30 and one aged 80 or older), the study analyzed two additional independent replicas of 1 million unique cDNA reads from the same blood draw. Study-wide conclusions, independent of this receptor: Observed TCR beta diversity per million T cells fell roughly linearly with age, and a significant reduction was already apparent by age approximately 41. Estimates of total diversity based on one million sequenced T cells were regarded as lower bounds and as underestimates. Compared with the aged group, more naive CD4+ T cells, fewer expanded clones and increased TCR diversity were shown by the long-lived group, suggesting age selection. Because profiling used bulk unsorted PBMCs, naive and antigen-experienced compartments could not be compared conclusively. The percentage of naive T cells measured by flow cytometry correlated strongly with observed TCR beta diversity. Because the CMV infection status of the donors was unknown, age-related changes in expanded clonotypes may potentially have been confounded.

Donors were 40 or so systemically healthy Caucasian individuals from Russia aged roughly 6 to 100 years. Each donor gave around 9.8 milliliters of peripheral blood, collected into EDTA-treated Vacutainer tubes. Ficoll-Paque density-gradient centrifugation was used to isolate PBMCs, with at least 7 million per sample. Trizol reagent was used to extract total RNA from PBMCs, with at least 6 micrograms per sample. For every donor, flow cytometry on a PBMC aliquot measured the percentage of naive CD45RAhigh/CD27high T cells. Reading from cysteine to phenylalanine, the CDR3 counts 17 amino acids. This entry keeps only the CDR3 DNA: 51 bases, framed from base 1. CDR1 and CDR2 are drawn from the germline V gene: SGHVS, FNYEAQ. Trimmed from V: 1 base; trimmed from J: 4 bases; junction bases lacking a gene match: 4. Receptor amplification or capture employed 5' RACE. TCRdb lists the instrument as Illumina HiSeq 2500. A second PCR of 7 to 11 cycles was run with a J-beta primer mix and a sample-barcoded 5' primer. Each TCR beta cDNA molecule received a unique molecular identifier from a template-switch 5' adaptor carrying 12 random nucleotides. Each sample yielded at least 3 million CDR3-containing paired-end reads. First-strand cDNA synthesis was performed from all RNA using the Mint cDNA synthesis kit, with priming by a TRBC-specific oligonucleotide. Following uracil-DNA glycosylase treatment, a first 18-cycle PCR with universal primers M1SS and BC2_uni_R was performed on all cDNA. Concerning the study's data processing: Each sample was normalized by randomly selecting 1 million high-quality reads, each carrying a distinct molecular identifier. Instead of being binned into consensus sequences, reads with shared molecular identifiers were discarded. MiTCR, run with a Q25 quality threshold and the strictest error-elimination algorithm, handled CDR3 identification, clonotype clustering and error correction. Lower-bound total TCR beta diversity was estimated with a nonparametric unseen species model using Euler transformation. TCRdb took the public reads, trimmed them with fastp at Q25, ran MiXCR for clone calling and kept in-frame beta chains. Rows with a matching CDR3 protein are joined into one entry that keeps the most common DNA and genes. TCRdb assigned the V and J calls; the authors' analysis was not used. The sample contains 700,000 or so distinct CDR3 sequences, 40% to 50% of them found a single time. About 32% of the sample is held by the ten biggest clonotypes.

Ten or more counts support this clonotype. The antigen it recognizes is unknown. No much larger clone is present one base from it, and per-base qualities are unavailable. In this chain, TRBV7-6 is recombined with TRBJ2-1; 13 bases in between match TRBD2. The sequence came from an elderly man in good health. Sample: blood. The DNA sequence is as follows: TGTGCCAGCAGCTTAGGTCGGACTAGCGGGAGTTACAATGAGCAGTTCTTC. Its protein is CASSLGRTSGSYNEQFF.